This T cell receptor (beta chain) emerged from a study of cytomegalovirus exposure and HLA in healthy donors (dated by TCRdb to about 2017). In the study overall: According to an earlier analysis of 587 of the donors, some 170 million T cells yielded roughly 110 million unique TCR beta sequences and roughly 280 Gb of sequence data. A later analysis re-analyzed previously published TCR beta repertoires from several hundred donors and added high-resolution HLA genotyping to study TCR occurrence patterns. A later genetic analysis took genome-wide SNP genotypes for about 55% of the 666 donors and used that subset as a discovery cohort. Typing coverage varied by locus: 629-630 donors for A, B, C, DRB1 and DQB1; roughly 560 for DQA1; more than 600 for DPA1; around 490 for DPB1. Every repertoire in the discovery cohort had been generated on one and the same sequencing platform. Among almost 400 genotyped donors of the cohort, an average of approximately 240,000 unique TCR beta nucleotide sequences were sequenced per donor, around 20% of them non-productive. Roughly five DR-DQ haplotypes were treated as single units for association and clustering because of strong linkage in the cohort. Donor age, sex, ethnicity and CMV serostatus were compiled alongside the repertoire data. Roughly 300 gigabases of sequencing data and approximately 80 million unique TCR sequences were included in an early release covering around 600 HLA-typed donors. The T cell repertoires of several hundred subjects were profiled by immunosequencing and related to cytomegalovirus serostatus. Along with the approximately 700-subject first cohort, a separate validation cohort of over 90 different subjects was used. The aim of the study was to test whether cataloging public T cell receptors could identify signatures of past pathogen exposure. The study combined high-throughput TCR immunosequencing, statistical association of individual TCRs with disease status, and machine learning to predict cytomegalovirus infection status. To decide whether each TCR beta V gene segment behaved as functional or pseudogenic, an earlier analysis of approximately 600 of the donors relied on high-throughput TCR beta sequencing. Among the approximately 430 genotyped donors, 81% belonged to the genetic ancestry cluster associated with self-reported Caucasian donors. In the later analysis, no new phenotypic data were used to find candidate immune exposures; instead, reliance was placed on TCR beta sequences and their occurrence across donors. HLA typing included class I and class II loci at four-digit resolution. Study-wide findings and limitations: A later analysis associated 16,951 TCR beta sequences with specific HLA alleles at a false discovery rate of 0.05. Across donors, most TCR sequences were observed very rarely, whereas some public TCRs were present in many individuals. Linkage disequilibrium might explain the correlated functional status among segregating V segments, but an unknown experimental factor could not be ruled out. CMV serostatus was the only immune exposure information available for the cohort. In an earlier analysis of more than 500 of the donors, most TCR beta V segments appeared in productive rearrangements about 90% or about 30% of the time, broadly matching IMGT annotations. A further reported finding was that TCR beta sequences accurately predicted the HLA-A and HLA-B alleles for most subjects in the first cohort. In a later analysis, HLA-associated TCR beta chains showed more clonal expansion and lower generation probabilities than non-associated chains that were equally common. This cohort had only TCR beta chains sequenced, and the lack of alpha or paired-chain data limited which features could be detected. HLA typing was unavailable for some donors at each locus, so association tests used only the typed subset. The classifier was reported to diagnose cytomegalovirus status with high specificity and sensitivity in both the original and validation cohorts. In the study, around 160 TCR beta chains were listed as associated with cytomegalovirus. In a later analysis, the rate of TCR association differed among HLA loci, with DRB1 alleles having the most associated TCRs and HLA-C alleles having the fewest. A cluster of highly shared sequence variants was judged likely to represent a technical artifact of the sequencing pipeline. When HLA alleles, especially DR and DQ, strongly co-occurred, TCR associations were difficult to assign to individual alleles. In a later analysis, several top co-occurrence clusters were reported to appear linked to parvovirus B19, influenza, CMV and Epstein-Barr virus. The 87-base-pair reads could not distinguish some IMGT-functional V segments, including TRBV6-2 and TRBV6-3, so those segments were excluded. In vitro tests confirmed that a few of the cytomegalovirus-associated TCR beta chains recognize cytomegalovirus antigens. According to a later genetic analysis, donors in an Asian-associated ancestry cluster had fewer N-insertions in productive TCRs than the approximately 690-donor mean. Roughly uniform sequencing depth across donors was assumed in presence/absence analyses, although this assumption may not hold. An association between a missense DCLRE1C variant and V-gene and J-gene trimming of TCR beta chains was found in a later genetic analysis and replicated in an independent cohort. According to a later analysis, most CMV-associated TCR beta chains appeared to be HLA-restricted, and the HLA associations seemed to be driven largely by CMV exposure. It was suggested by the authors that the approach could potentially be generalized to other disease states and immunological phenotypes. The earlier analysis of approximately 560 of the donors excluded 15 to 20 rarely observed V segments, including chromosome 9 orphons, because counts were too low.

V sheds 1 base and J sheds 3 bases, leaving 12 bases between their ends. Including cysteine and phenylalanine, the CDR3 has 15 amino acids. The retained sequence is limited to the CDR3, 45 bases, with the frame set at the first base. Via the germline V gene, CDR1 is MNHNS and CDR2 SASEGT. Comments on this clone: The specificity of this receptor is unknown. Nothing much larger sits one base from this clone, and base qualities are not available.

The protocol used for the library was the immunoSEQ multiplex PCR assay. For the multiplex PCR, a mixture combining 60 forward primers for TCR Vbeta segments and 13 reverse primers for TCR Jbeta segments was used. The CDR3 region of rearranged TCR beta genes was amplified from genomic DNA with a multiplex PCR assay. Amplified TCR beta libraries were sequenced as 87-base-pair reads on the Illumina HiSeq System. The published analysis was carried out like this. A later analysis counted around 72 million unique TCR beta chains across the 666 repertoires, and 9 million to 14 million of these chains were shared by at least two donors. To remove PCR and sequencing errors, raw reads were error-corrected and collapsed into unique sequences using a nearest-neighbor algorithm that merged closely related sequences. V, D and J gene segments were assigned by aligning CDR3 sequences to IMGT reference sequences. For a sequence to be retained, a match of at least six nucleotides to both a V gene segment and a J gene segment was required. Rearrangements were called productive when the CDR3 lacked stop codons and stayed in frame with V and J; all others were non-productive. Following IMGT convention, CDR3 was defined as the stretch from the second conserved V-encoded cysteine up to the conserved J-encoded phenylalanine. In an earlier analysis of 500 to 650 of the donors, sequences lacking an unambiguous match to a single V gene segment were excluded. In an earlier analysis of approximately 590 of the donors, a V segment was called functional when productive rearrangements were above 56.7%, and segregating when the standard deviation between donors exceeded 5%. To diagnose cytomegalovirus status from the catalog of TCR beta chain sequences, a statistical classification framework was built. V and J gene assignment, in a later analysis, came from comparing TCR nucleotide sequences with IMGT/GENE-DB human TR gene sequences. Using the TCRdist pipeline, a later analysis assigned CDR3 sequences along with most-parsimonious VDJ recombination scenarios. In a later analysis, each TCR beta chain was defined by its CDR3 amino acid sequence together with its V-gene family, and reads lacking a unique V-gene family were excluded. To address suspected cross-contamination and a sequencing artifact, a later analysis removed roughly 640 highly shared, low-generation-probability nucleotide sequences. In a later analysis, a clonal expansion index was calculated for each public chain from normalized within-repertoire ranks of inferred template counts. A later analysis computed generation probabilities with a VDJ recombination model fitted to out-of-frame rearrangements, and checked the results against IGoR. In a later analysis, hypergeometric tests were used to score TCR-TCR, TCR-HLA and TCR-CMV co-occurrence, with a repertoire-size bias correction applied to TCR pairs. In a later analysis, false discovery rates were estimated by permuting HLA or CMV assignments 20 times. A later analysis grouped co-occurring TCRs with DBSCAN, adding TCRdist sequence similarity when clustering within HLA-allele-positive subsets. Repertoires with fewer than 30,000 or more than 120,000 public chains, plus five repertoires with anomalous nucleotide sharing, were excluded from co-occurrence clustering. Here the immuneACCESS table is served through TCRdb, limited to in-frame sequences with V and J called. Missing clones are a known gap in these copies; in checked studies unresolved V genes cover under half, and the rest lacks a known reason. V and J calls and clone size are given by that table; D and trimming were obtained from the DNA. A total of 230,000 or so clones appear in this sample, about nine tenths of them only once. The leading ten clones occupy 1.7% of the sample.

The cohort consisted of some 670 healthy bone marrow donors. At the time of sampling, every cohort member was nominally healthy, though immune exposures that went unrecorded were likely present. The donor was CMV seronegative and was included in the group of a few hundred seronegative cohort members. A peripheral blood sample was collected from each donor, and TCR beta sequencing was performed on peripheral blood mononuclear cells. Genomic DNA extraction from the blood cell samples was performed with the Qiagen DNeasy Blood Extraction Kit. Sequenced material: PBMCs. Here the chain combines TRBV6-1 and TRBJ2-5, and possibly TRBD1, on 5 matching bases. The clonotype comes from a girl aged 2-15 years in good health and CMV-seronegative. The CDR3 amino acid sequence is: CASSEGQHLKETQYF. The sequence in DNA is TGTGCCAGCAGTGAAGGACAGCATCTTAAAGAGACCCAGTACTTC.